This record covers a single T cell receptor beta chain. The CDR3 runs 13 residues. Germline values: CDR1 SGHNT, CDR2 YYREEE (reference sequence). V was clipped by 4 bases and J by 6 bases; unmatched bases: 2. The data were obtained in a study of blood T cell repertoires in COVID-19. About the study: Sources were T cells, B-cell-depleted T cells, or PBMCs; the material itself was cDNA or gDNA.

Libraries were prepared by immunoSEQ multiplex PCR; TCRdb keeps only in-frame clonotypes and omits some of them. This table has 230,000 or so clones, around 91% appearing once. Recruited during active infection, patients (from Seattle) were subsequently followed longitudinally. Sequencing was performed on peripheral blood. The sequence derives from a woman in her sixties or seventies with COVID-19, enrolled during active disease. The chain combines TRBV5-4 with TRBJ2-2, with TRBD2 identical over 8 bases. CDR3 residues: CASSRGGAGELFF. The CDR3 coding sequence is TGTGCCAGCAGCCGGGGGGGGGCCGGGGAGCTGTTTTTT.